What follows are 28 T cell receptor beta chains derived from one specimen sequenced in a study of T-cell memory formation after mild COVID-19 (dated by TCRdb to 2020 to 2022). Receptor amplification or capture employed 5' RACE. Data came from an Illumina NovaSeq 6000. TCRdb reprocessed the public reads (quality trimming at Q25 with fastp, clone calling with MiXCR) and kept in-frame beta chains. One record per CDR3 amino acid sequence lists the most common genes and DNA. For this sample the table gives more than 150,000 distinct CDR3 sequences, of which approximately 10% were detected only once. About 3.5% of the sample is held by the ten biggest clonotypes. The sample consisted of PBMCs or a T cell subset sorted from them (not recorded which). These receptors came from a young man who had mild COVID-19 (a few samples of this study predate the infection). The sample titles of this study are shuffled in the database, so cell type and time point are left out; the donor was told from shared clones.

The gene calls are TRBV2 and TRBJ2-5; no clear D gene. Germline CDR1 and CDR2: SNHLY and FYNNEI. V lost 8 bases and J 3 bases, leaving 10 bases between the germline ends. The CDR3 is 12 amino acids. This chain's CDR3 is CASEEREETQYF. CDR3 nucleotide sequence: TGTGCCAGCGAAGAGCGAGAAGAGACCCAGTACTTC.

This clonotype was seen a handful of times. V gene TRBV11-2 combines with J gene TRBJ2-2; no clear D. This CDR3 spans 16 amino acids. Germline V gene lookup returns CDR1 SGHAT and CDR2 FQNNGV. V gave up 1 base and J gave up 3 bases, with 12 bases separating them. In nucleotides, the CDR3 is TGTGCCAGCAGCTTAGGTTACCTTGGGGACACCGGGGAGCTGTTTTTT. This gives the protein CASSLGYLGDTGELFF.

This chain uses TRBV21-1 with TRBJ2-1; the table's D call TRBD1 went unverified against the DNA. TRBV21-1 is noted as a pseudogene. CDR3 length: 12 residues. The chain's CDR3 is CASIRPGQGVFF. The CDR3 DNA follows: TGTGCCAGCATCAGACCGGGACAGGGGGTATTCTTC.

This clonotype was found a few times. The chain combines TRBV21-1 with TRBJ2-7; the table calls TRBD2, which could not be checked here. TRBV21-1 is termed a pseudogene. The CDR3 extends over 12 amino acids. The CDR3 DNA sequence: TGTGCCAGCGCGGGTAAAACCTACGAGCAGTACGTC. This translates into CASAGKTYEQYV.

J is TRBJ2-1 and V is TRBV5-1; 7 bases line up with TRBD2. CDR1 is SGHRS, CDR2 YFSETQ, per germline. Unmatched junction bases numbered 14, after V lost 2 bases and J lost 9 bases. The length of the CDR3 is 16 residues. CDR3 in amino acids: CASSFTSGTPGGEQFF. DNA for the CDR3: TGCGCCAGCAGCTTTACGTCCGGGACGCCGGGGGGTGAGCAGTTCTTC.

Only a few counts were recorded for this clonotype. V and J are TRBV30 and TRBJ2-1, with D uncertain. The CDR3 has 12 amino acids. V was cut by 0 bases and J by 15 bases, with 15 bases left in between. Germline lookup yields CDR1 GTSNPN and CDR2 SVGIG (reference sequence). This CDR3 is CAWSVGRNRRFF. In nucleotides, the CDR3 is TGTGCCTGGAGTGTAGGTCGGAATCGGCGGTTCTTC.

This clonotype was counted at least ten times. V gene TRBV29-1 combines with J gene TRBJ2-1; possible D gene TRBD1, 6 bases. The V and J ends lost 7 bases and 0 bases respectively, with 10 bases between them. This CDR3 is 13 amino acids long. Germline CDR1 and CDR2: SQVTM and ANQGSEA. CDR3 sequence: CSGTGYSYNEQFF. DNA for the CDR3: TGCAGCGGTACAGGGTACTCCTACAATGAGCAGTTCTTC.

The chain recombines TRBV29-1 with TRBJ1-1, with D perhaps matching TRBD1 (5 bases). Germline V lookup: CDR1 SQVTM, CDR2 ANQGSEA. The CDR3 covers 13 residues. V dropped 6 bases and J dropped 3 bases, with 14 bases sitting between them. In DNA form, the CDR3 reads TGCAGCGTGGGGACCCTGGGGGACACTGAAGCTTTCTTT. Protein: CSVGTLGDTEAFF. The full variable domain, in which reference TRBV29-1 and TRBJ1-1 provide the parts outside the CDR3, is SAVISQKPSRDICQRGTSLTIQCQVDSQVTMMFWYRQQPGQSLTLIATANQGSEATYESGFVIDKFPISRPNLTFSTLTVSNMSPEDSSIYLCSVGTLGDTEAFFGQGTRLTVV.

The chain combines TRBV7-3 with TRBJ1-2; D perhaps matches TRBD1 (5 bases). Germline V gene lookup returns CDR1 SGHTA and CDR2 FQGTGA. Trimming stripped 5 bases from V and 2 bases from J, with 15 bases between. The CDR3 extends over 15 amino acids. CDR3: CASSLDSGGNYGYTF. In DNA, the CDR3 is TGTGCCAGCAGCCTCGACAGCGGAGGGAACTATGGCTACACCTTC.

The chain is built from TRBV25-1 and TRBJ2-5, with D possibly matching TRBD1 (7 bases). The germline V gene has CDR1 MGHDK and CDR2 SYGVNS. This CDR3 region has 15 residues. V gave up 4 bases and J gave up 5 bases, with 17 bases separating them. CDR3 protein: CASSGGQEGEETQYF. The CDR3 nucleotides read TGTGCCAGCAGTGGAGGACAGGAGGGAGAGGAGACCCAGTACTTC.

The chain employs TRBV5-1 and TRBJ2-3, with TRBD1 matching over 7 bases. This CDR3 has 15 amino acids. The V gene's germline CDR1 is SGHRS and CDR2 YFSETQ. J gave up 0 bases and V 2 bases, and 3 bases lay outside the gene matches. For the CDR3, the DNA is TGCGCCAGCAGCTTCCCGGGACAGAGCACAGATACGCAGTATTTT. The encoded protein is CASSFPGQSTDTQYF. Full variable domain (outside the CDR3, taken from reference TRBV5-1 and TRBJ2-3): KAGVTQTPRYLIKTRGQQVTLSCSPISGHRSVSWYQQTPGQGLQFLFEYFSETQRNKGNFPGRFSGRQFSNSRSEMNVSTLELGDSALYLCASSFPGQSTDTQYFGPGTRLTVL.

This clonotype was detected ten times or more. V usage is TRBV18 and J usage is TRBJ2-7; D possibly corresponds to TRBD1 (6 bases). Germline V lookup: CDR1 KGHSH, CDR2 LQKENI. V was trimmed by 5 bases and J by 6 bases, leaving 14 bases between them. This CDR3 comprises 13 residues. DNA of the CDR3: TGTGCCAGCTCAAGATCGGACAGTTCCGAGCAGTACGTC. Its translation: CASSRSDSSEQYV.

The rearrangement joins TRBV4-2 to TRBJ2-7, with 8 bases aligning to TRBD2. Trimming at V came to 1 base and at J to 2 bases, leaving 7 bases not matched to a gene. This CDR3 has 16 residues. Germline V gene lookup returns CDR1 LGHNA and CDR2 YNFKEQ. This CDR3 is CASSQALSGGAYEQYF. CDR3 bases: TGTGCCAGCAGCCAAGCCCTCTCCGGGGGGGCCTACGAGCAGTACTTC.

This clonotype was counted only a few times. V is TRBV4-1 and J is TRBJ2-5, with TRBD2 matching 12 bases. The CDR3 extends over 17 amino acids. The ends lost 2 bases at V and 1 base at J; junction bases unmatched: 5. Germline V gives CDR1 MGHRA, CDR2 YSYEKL. CDR3 coding DNA: TGCGCCAGCAGCCAACGGACTAGCGGGGACCTCCAAGAGACCCAGTACTTC. Its translation: CASSQRTSGDLQETQYF.

This clonotype was seen a handful of times. The chain joins TRBV12-3 or TRBV12-4 to TRBJ2-2; 8 bases are a match to TRBD1. This CDR3 is 15 amino acids long. With V trimmed by 3 bases and J by 6 bases, 6 bases remained unmatched. The CDR3: CASSLGQDLAGELFF. CDR3 DNA sequence: TGTGCCAGCAGTTTGGGACAGGATTTAGCCGGGGAGCTGTTTTTT.

This clonotype has just a few counts. The chain has TRBV4-3 and TRBJ2-2, with D perhaps matching TRBD2 (6 bases). CDR1 and CDR2 from the germline V gene are LGHNA and YSLEER. V lost 1 base and J lost 7, with 7 bases in between. The CDR3 has 13 residues. The CDR3: CASSQAGVGELFF. The CDR3 DNA is TGCGCCAGCAGCCAAGCGGGGGTCGGGGAGCTGTTTTTT.

The chain joins TRBV4-1 to TRBJ1-6, with D possibly matching TRBD1 (5 bases). Trimming stripped 1 base from V and 6 bases from J, with 7 bases between. From germline, CDR1 is MGHRA and CDR2 YSYEKL. This CDR3 is 14 amino acids long. CDR3 nucleotides: TGCGCCAGCAGCCAAGCCCAGGGTAATTCACCCCTCCACTTT. Protein sequence: CASSQAQGNSPLHF.

This clonotype was counted between two and nine times. The rearrangement uses TRBV20-1 and TRBJ2-1, with D perhaps TRBD2 (6 bases). The ends were cut back, 5 bases at V and 7 bases at J, with 12 bases in the middle. The CDR3 runs 12 residues. CDR1 and CDR2 from the germline V gene are DFQATT and SNEGSKA (reference sequence). The CDR3, as DNA: TGCAGTGCTTCGCGGGGTTGGAATGAGCAGTTCTTC. It specifies CSASRGWNEQFF.

The rearrangement uses TRBV27 and TRBJ1-2; 7 positions match TRBD1. There are 13 residues in the CDR3. After removal of 5 bases from V and 5 bases from J, the junction contained 5 bases not matched to a gene. CDR1 MNHEY and CDR2 SMNVEV come from the germline V gene (reference sequence). The CDR3, as DNA: TGTGCCAGCAGTGAAGGGGGCGAGTATGGCTACACCTTC. Protein: CASSEGGEYGYTF.

This clonotype was seen more than once but under ten times. V gene TRBV6-1 combines with J gene TRBJ1-1; D might be TRBD1 (5 bases). Germline V CDR1 and CDR2: MNHNS, SASEGT. Trimming pared 3 bases from V and 7 bases from J, leaving 12 bases between. This CDR3 comprises 13 residues. The CDR3 region has the DNA TGTGCCAGCAGTGATCGGAGGGGCGATGAAGCTTTCTTT. This sequence encodes CASSDRRGDEAFF.

This clonotype occurred a few times. The chain employs TRBV5-1 and TRBJ2-5, with D perhaps TRBD1 (6 bases). V lost 7 bases and J lost 4, with 17 bases in between. Germline V gene sequence: CDR1 SGHRS, CDR2 YFSETQ. The CDR3 runs to 14 residues. CDR3 nucleotides: TGCGCCAGCGGAAGTACAGGGAACGGAGAGACCCAGTACTTC. Protein: CASGSTGNGETQYF.

This clonotype was seen only a few times. This chain connects TRBV18 to TRBJ1-4; no definite D call. With 3 bases removed from V and 8 bases from J, the gap between germline ends came to 13 bases. The CDR3 sequence is 14 residues long. Germline V gene sequence: CDR1 KGHSH, CDR2 LQKENI. The CDR3 bases are TGTGCCAGCTCACCCATCCCCCAAGTGGAAAAACTGTTTTTT. It translates to CASSPIPQVEKLFF.

The genes are TRBV7-6 and TRBJ1-3, with no clear D. This CDR3 region has 15 residues. Deletions cut 5 bases from V and 0 bases from J, with 11 bases between. Germline CDR1 reads SGHVS; CDR2 reads FNYEAQ. The CDR3 coding sequence is TGTGCCAGCAGCCCCGGTGGGAGCTCTGGAAACACCATATATTTT. Encoded protein: CASSPGGSSGNTIYF.

The J gene is TRBJ2-3, the V gene TRBV4-3, with D tentatively TRBD2 (5 bases). Trimming shortened V by 1 base and J by 13 bases, and 15 bases separated the two germline ends. CDR3 size: 13 residues. The V gene's germline CDR1 is LGHNA and CDR2 YSLEER. CDR3 loop: CASSQAPDSQKYF. CDR3 bases: TGCGCCAGCAGCCAAGCCCCGGACTCCCAAAAGTATTTT.

This clonotype occurred a few times. V and J are TRBV7-2 and TRBJ1-4; D is unclear. Looked up from germline, CDR1 is SGHTA and CDR2 is FQGNSA. V lost 1 base, J lost 6 bases, and 12 bases lay in between. The CDR3 covers 15 residues. Written as DNA, the CDR3 is TGTGCCAGCAGCTTAGAACCGGGAAGTTATGAAAAACTGTTTTTT. Encoded protein: CASSLEPGSYEKLFF.

The chain links TRBV2 to TRBJ2-2; either TRBD1 or TRBD2 may supply D (5 bases each). The length of the CDR3 is 14 residues. Germline V gene sequence: CDR1 SNHLY, CDR2 FYNNEI. Trimming pared 6 bases from V and 1 base from J, leaving 9 bases between. The CDR3 DNA reads as TGTGCCAGCAGGGGACGTTTGAACACCGGGGAGCTGTTTTTT. Translating it yields CASRGRLNTGELFF.

V is TRBV18 and J is TRBJ2-5; 7 bases fit TRBD1. V was clipped by 3 bases and J by 1 base; unmatched bases: 5. The CDR3 contains 15 residues. The germline CDR1 and CDR2 sequences are KGHSH and LQKENI. The CDR3 coding sequence is TGTGCCAGCTCACCCGCGACAGGGTTCCAAGAGACCCAGTACTTC. The encoded protein is CASSPATGFQETQYF. Full variable domain (remainder filled in from reference TRBV18 and TRBJ2-5): NAGVMQNPRHLVRRRGQEARLRCSPMKGHSHVYWYRQLPEEGLKFMVYLQKENIIDESGMPKERFSAEFPKEGPSILRIQQVVRGDSAAYFCASSPATGFQETQYFGPGTRLLVL.

The chain has TRBV5-6 and TRBJ2-7, with D hard to call. The CDR3 length is 14 residues. Germline loops: CDR1 SGHDT, CDR2 YYEEEE. V was pared by 4 bases and J by 0 bases, with 11 bases between. The CDR3 bases are TGTGCCAGCAGCGAGGTGGGCTCCTCCTACGAGCAGTACGTC. It yields the protein CASSEVGSSYEQYV.